This paragraph reports one TCR beta chain. As yet, its antigen is unknown. This entry comes from a study of cytomegalovirus exposure and HLA in healthy donors. The PCR contained 60 Vbeta and 13 Jbeta primers. Sequencing used immunoSEQ multiplex PCR; TCRdb keeps in-frame clones, though not all of them. Of over 200,000 clones in the sample, about 80% were seen once. J gave up 0 bases and V 1 base, and 3 bases lay outside the gene matches. Germline assignment: CDR1 SGHAT and CDR2 FQNNGV. CDR3 length: 19 residues. Study results and caveats: Across donors, presence/absence analyses took sequencing depth to be roughly uniform.

This receptor was identified in a woman aged 40-49 years in good health and CMV-seronegative. The sample taken for sequencing was PBMCs. The chain employs TRBV11-2 and TRBJ2-6; 13 bases align to TRBD2. CDR3 in DNA: TGTGCCAGCAGCTTAGTGGGACTAGCGGGGACCTCTGGGGCCAACGTCCTGACTTTC. As protein: CASSLVGLAGTSGANVLTF. The variable domain in full, with the rest retrieved from reference TRBV11-2 and TRBJ2-6, is EAGVAQSPRYKIIEKRQSVAFWCNPISGHATLYWYQQILGQGPKLLIQFQNNGVVDDSQLPKDRFSAERLKGVDSTLKIQPAKLEDSAVYLCASSLVGLAGTSGANVLTFGAGSRLTVL.